The 18 T cell receptor beta chains in this list originate from one sample, sequenced in a study of blood T cell repertoires in COVID-19. Produced via immunoSEQ multiplex PCR; TCRdb's table is partial and in-frame only. The table has approximately 51,000 clones, about 87% seen once; the top ten hold 2% to 2.5%. Material: peripheral blood. The receptors stem from a woman of 80 years or more with COVID-19, enrolled during active disease.

This chain joins TRBV19 and TRBJ1-5; 10 bases agree with TRBD1. This CDR3 spans 17 amino acids. J lost 2 bases, V lost 8 bases, and 12 bases had no gene match. Germline CDR1 LNHDA, CDR2 SQIVND (reference sequence). Written as DNA, the CDR3 is TGTGCCAGTGCGGGACAGGGGTCACAAAGGGGCAATCAGCCCCAGCATTTT. Translated: CASAGQGSQRGNQPQHF.

V gene TRBV18 combines with J gene TRBJ2-1, with D hard to call. V gave up 3 bases and J gave up 8 bases, with 11 bases separating them. CDR1 is KGHSH and CDR2 is LQKENI in the germline V gene. The CDR3 contains 13 residues. CDR3 sequence reads: CASSPSFTDEQFF. The CDR3 nucleotides are TGTGCCAGCTCACCCTCATTTACGGATGAGCAGTTCTTC.

The chain is built from TRBV5-1 and TRBJ2-5; 8 positions match TRBD2. CDR1 is SGHRS, CDR2 YFSETQ, per germline. With 2 bases clipped from V and 5 bases from J, the junction kept 8 bases outside the gene matches. The CDR3 covers 15 residues. The CDR3 reads CASSFALAAGETQYF. CDR3 DNA sequence: TGCGCCAGCAGCTTCGCACTAGCGGCGGGGGAGACCCAGTACTTC.

The J gene is TRBJ1-1, the V gene TRBV11-2; tentative D call: TRBD1 (5 bases). The V gene lost 5 bases and the J gene lost 1 base, with 14 bases spanning the gap. This CDR3 region has 15 residues. Germline V gene lookup returns CDR1 SGHAT and CDR2 FQNNGV. The CDR3: CASSPRRGSNTEAFF. In DNA form, the CDR3 reads TGTGCCAGCAGCCCCAGGAGGGGATCGAACACTGAAGCTTTCTTT.

The chain joins TRBV4-2 to TRBJ1-1, with a weak D call TRBD1 (6 bases). V gave up 2 bases and J gave up 3 bases, with 16 bases separating them. Germline V CDR1 and CDR2: LGHNA, YNFKEQ. This CDR3 spans 16 amino acids. CDR3 amino acids: CASSQKSGDPDTEAFF. DNA of the CDR3: TGTGCCAGCAGCCAAAAATCAGGGGATCCTGACACTGAAGCTTTCTTT.

The chain links TRBV7-2 to TRBJ2-3; 8 bases are a match to TRBD1. The CDR3 loop spans 15 amino acids. V shed 5 bases and J 4 bases; nucleotides not matched to a gene: 8. CDR1 and CDR2 from the germline V gene are SGHTA and FQGNSA. CDR3 sequence (DNA): TGTGCCAGCAGCAAAGACAGGGGTGGGGCAGATACGCAGTATTTT. Protein: CASSKDRGGADTQYF. The complete variable domain, with remaining parts taken from reference TRBV7-2 and TRBJ2-3, reads GAGVSQSPSNKVTEKGKDVELRCDPISGHTALYWYRQSLGQGLEFLIYFQGNSAPDKSGLPSDRFSAERTGGSVSTLTIQRTQQEDSAVYLCASSKDRGGADTQYFGPGTRLTVL.

This clone was recorded a few times. The rearrangement uses TRBV6-5 and TRBJ1-6; TRBD1 matches 9 bases. This CDR3 has 15 amino acids. Trimming at V came to 2 bases and at J to 9 bases, leaving 5 bases not matched to a gene. In germline, CDR1 is MNHEY, CDR2 SVGAGI. CDR3 amino acids: CASSYLDRGPSPLHF. CDR3 in DNA: TGTGCCAGCAGTTACCTGGACAGGGGACCTTCACCCCTCCACTTT.

The chain joins TRBV24-1 to TRBJ2-1, with 8 bases aligning to TRBD2. There are 17 residues in the CDR3. V lost 4 bases and J lost 3; bases outside the gene matches: 10. CDR1 is KGHDR and CDR2 is SFDVKD in the germline V gene. CDR3: CATSDPSDSGNYNEQFF. The CDR3 DNA reads TGTGCCACCAGTGACCCCTCGGATAGCGGGAACTACAATGAGCAGTTCTTC.

V is TRBV6-5 and J is TRBJ2-7, with 7 bases lining up with TRBD1. CDR1 is MNHEY and CDR2 is SVGAGI in the germline V gene. CDR3 length: 13 residues. Trimming removed 10 bases from V and 2 bases from J; junction bases left unmatched: 8. The CDR3 nucleotides are TGTGCCACCGCCCGACAGGGAACCTACGAGCAGTACTTC. It yields the protein CATARQGTYEQYF.

The chain combines TRBV19 with TRBJ1-6; D uncertain. The CDR3 is 12 amino acids. Germline CDR1 LNHDA, CDR2 SQIVND (reference sequence). Trimming took off 5 bases at V and 7 bases at J, with 6 bases between the two ends. The CDR3, as DNA: TGTGCCAGTAGTTATGTAAATTCACCCCTCCACTTT. Amino acid sequence: CASSYVNSPLHF.

The chain uses TRBV7-9 and TRBJ1-2; a possible D gene is TRBD1 (6 bases). Germline loops: CDR1 SEHNR, CDR2 FQNEAQ (reference sequence). V dropped 10 bases and J dropped 7 bases, with 16 bases sitting between them. The CDR3 runs 12 residues. CDR3 in DNA: TGTGCCACCGGGGGGCAGCCCGGTGGCTACACCTTC. It is translated as CATGGQPGGYTF.

The chain couples TRBV7-6 to TRBJ2-1; tentative D call: TRBD2 (6 bases). V was pared by 2 bases and J by 8 bases, with 16 bases between. CDR1 is SGHVS and CDR2 is FNYEAQ in the germline V gene. The CDR3 runs to 15 residues. The chain's CDR3 is CASSLSRGASDEQFF. The CDR3 DNA reads TGTGCCAGCAGCTTATCCCGCGGGGCCAGCGATGAGCAGTTCTTC.

The V call is TRBV9, the J call TRBJ2-3; D is possibly TRBD1 (6 bases). This CDR3 region has 14 residues. The germline CDR1 and CDR2 sequences are SGDLS and YYNGEE. V shed 5 bases and J shed 2 bases, with 12 bases lying between them. The CDR3 sequence: CASSEGQPTDTQYF. The CDR3 nucleotides read TGTGCCAGCAGTGAAGGACAGCCCACAGATACGCAGTATTTT.

The table lists this clone with a few counts. The V and J genes are TRBV19 and TRBJ1-5, with D possibly TRBD1 on 5 matching bases. Between the trimmed V and J ends, which lost 10 bases and 4 bases, there was a span of 23 bases. Germline V gives CDR1 LNHDA, CDR2 SQIVND (reference sequence). The CDR3 totals 16 residues. The CDR3 region has the DNA TGTGCCACCAGACGTGGGATTGGGGGGGGGAATCAGCCCCAGCATTTT. This encodes CATRRGIGGGNQPQHF.

This clone was found once. V gene TRBV20-1 combines with J gene TRBJ1-1, with D perhaps TRBD1 (5 bases). The CDR3 has 14 residues. Germline loops: CDR1 DFQATT, CDR2 SNEGSKA (reference sequence). V was pared by 4 bases and J by 1 base, with 13 bases between. CDR3 region: CSATEGPPNTEAFF. CDR3 nucleotide sequence: TGCAGTGCTACTGAGGGGCCTCCGAACACTGAAGCTTTCTTT.

The V and J genes are TRBV5-4 and TRBJ2-1; 9 bases are a match to TRBD2. The V segment lost 4 bases and the J segment 7 bases; nucleotides outside the gene matches: 9. The CDR3 contains 15 residues. Germline V gene sequence: CDR1 SGHNT, CDR2 YYREEE (reference sequence). DNA for the CDR3: TGTGCCAGCAGCCCGCTAGCGGGACCGGGTAATGAGCAGTTCTTC. Its translation is CASSPLAGPGNEQFF.

The chain links TRBV7-8 to TRBJ1-2; D ambiguous. The CDR3 has 12 amino acids. Trimming pared 5 bases from V and 7 bases from J, leaving 11 bases between. The germline CDR1 and CDR2 sequences are SGHVS and FQNEAQ. The CDR3 DNA sequence: TGTGCCAGCAGCCTTATCCGGGGTGGCTACACCTTC. This sequence encodes CASSLIRGGYTF.

The V gene is TRBV5-1, the J gene TRBJ2-7; D may be TRBD1 (5 bases). The CDR3 runs to 15 residues. Germline-derived CDR1 and CDR2 are SGHRS and YFSETQ. The germline V and J ends were trimmed by 1 base and 1 base, with 12 bases remaining between them. Here the CDR3 reads CASSLSGQGSYEQYF. The CDR3 region has the DNA TGCGCCAGCAGCTTGTCCGGGCAGGGATCCTACGAGCAGTACTTC.